The 9 T cell receptor beta chains below come from one sample, sequenced in a study of blood T cell repertoires in COVID-19. Measured with immunoSEQ multiplex PCR; TCRdb has only the in-frame clones, and not every one. This sample yields about 200,000 clones, of which around 86% are seen a single time; over 4.5% belongs to the top ten. The sequenced material came from peripheral blood. These receptors were collected from a man older than 75 with acute or convalescent COVID-19.

This chain joins TRBV5-1 and TRBJ2-1; 12 bases fit TRBD2. After removal of 0 bases from V and 0 bases from J, the junction contained 4 bases not matched to a gene. CDR1 is SGHRS and CDR2 is YFSETQ in the germline V gene. The CDR3 is 18 residues long. The CDR3 here is CASSLGTSGASSYNEQFF. CDR3 coding DNA: TGCGCCAGCAGCTTGGGGACTAGCGGGGCTAGCTCCTACAATGAGCAGTTCTTC.

V is TRBV4-1 and J is TRBJ2-7; TRBD1 aligns across 7 bases. V lost 0 bases, J lost 4 bases, and 6 bases stayed unmatched. Per germline, CDR1 MGHRA and CDR2 YSYEKL. The CDR3 loop spans 15 amino acids. The CDR3, as DNA: TGCGCCAGCAGCCAAGATAGTAGGGGGCTATACGAGCAGTACTTC. Its protein product is CASSQDSRGLYEQYF.

The chain joins TRBV6-5 to TRBJ2-7, with 7 bases aligning to TRBD2. CDR1 is MNHEY and CDR2 is SVGAGI in the germline V gene. The CDR3 contains 14 residues. V lost 8 bases and J lost 0; bases outside the gene matches: 7. DNA of the CDR3: TGTGCCAGCTCAAGCGGGGAATACTCCTACGAGCAGTACTTC. It codes for CASSSGEYSYEQYF.

This sequence joins TRBV5-6 and TRBJ2-5; 7 bases align to TRBD1. J was trimmed by 2 bases and V by 2 bases; bases with no gene match: 6. This CDR3 is built from 15 residues. Per germline, CDR1 SGHDT and CDR2 YYEEEE. The CDR3 DNA is TGTGCCAGCAGCTTATCACAGGGGTGGCAAGAGACCCAGTACTTC. It encodes CASSLSQGWQETQYF.

The sample holds one count of this clone. J is TRBJ1-2 and V is TRBV19; 11 bases match TRBD1. The CDR3 is 15 amino acids. Germline V CDR1 and CDR2: LNHDA, SQIVND (reference sequence). Losses at the gene ends were 5 bases for V and 4 bases for J; bases not matched to a gene: 6. The CDR3 region is CASSVGQGAVYGYTF. The CDR3 DNA is TGTGCCAGTAGTGTAGGACAGGGGGCGGTCTATGGCTACACCTTC.

V is TRBV10-3 and J is TRBJ2-1; D possibly corresponds to TRBD1 (5 bases). The germline V gene encodes CDR1 ENHRY and CDR2 SYGVKD. This CDR3 has 13 amino acids. Trimming removed 10 bases at V and 10 bases at J, with 20 bases between. This CDR3 is CATAGRISDEQFF. DNA for the CDR3: TGTGCCACCGCAGGGCGGATTTCGGACGAGCAGTTCTTC.

The V and J genes are TRBV11-2 and TRBJ2-5, with 9 bases fitting TRBD1. V trimming: 5 bases; J trimming: 7 bases; junction bases outside the gene matches: 8. Germline CDR1 is SGHAT and CDR2 is FQNNGV. CDR3 length: 14 residues. CDR3 amino acids: CASSLTGGAGTQYF. The CDR3 DNA reads TGTGCCAGCAGCCTCACAGGGGGCGCGGGGACCCAGTACTTC.

The chain has TRBV6-5 and TRBJ1-2; 8 bases are shared with TRBD1. Losses at the gene ends were 6 bases for V and 4 bases for J; bases not matched to a gene: 10. The CDR3 loop spans 15 amino acids. From germline, CDR1 is MNHEY and CDR2 SVGAGI. The CDR3 is CASRPTSGGGYGYTF. CDR3 nucleotide sequence: TGTGCCAGCAGGCCTACTTCAGGGGGCGGCTATGGCTACACCTTC.

As regards this clone: The identical CDR3 is also encoded by other nucleotide sequences in the sample. The chain combines TRBV18 with TRBJ2-5, with 7 bases aligning to TRBD1. With V trimmed by 4 bases and J by 2 bases, 4 bases remained unmatched. There are 14 residues in the CDR3. CDR1 is KGHSH, CDR2 LQKENI, per germline. In DNA, the CDR3 is TGTGCCAGCTCACGGGGACAGTTACAAGAGACCCAGTACTTC. This sequence encodes CASSRGQLQETQYF.